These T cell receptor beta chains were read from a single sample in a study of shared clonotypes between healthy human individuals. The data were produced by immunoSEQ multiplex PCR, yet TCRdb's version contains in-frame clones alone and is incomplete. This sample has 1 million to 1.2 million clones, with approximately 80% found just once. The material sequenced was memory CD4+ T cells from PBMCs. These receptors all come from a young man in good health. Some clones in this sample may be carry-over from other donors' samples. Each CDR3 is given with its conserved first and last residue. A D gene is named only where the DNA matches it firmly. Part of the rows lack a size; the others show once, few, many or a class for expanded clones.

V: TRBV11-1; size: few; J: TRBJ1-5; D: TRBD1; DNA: TGTGCCAGCAGCCGTGGGACAGGGGGGAATCAGCCCCAGCATTTT; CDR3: CASSRGTGGNQPQHF
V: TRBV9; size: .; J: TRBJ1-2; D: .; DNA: TGTGCCAGCAGCCCTCAAGGACAGTCTCTTCTCTATGGCTACACCTTC; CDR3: CASSPQGQSLLYGYTF
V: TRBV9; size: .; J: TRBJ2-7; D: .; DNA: TGTGCCAGCAGCGCAAATACACAGGGACGCGAGCAGTACTTC; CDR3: CASSANTQGREQYF
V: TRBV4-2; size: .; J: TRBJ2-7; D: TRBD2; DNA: TGTGCCAGCAGCCAAGGCGGGGGAAGTTTAGGTGGCTACGAGCAGTACTTC; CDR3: CASSQGGGSLGGYEQYF
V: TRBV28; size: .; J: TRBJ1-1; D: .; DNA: TGTGCCAGCAGTTTTGGGCATAACGCGGCACCGAGAGTTATCTTT; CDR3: CASSFGHNAAPRVIF
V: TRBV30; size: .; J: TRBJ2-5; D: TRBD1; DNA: TGTGCCTGGAGTAACACCGGACAGGGAGCGAAGACCCAGTACTTC; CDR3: CAWSNTGQGAKTQYF
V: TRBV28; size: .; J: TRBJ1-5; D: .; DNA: TGTGCCAGTTCGAGAGGGTTCGGAGATCAGCCCCAGCATTTT; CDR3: CASSRGFGDQPQHF
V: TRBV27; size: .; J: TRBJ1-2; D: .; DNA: TGTGCCAGTAGAGGGAGGGGGAACTATGGCTACACCTTC; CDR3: CASRGRGNYGYTF
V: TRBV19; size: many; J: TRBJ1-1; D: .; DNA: TGTGCCAGTAAACTCGGGATTTGGGCTTTCTTT; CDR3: CASKLGIWAFF
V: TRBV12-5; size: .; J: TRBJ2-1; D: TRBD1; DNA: TGTGCTAGTGGTTTTTTTAGGGACAGGGACCCTAAAGGGAGAGACAATGAGCAGTTCTTC; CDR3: CASGFFRDRDPKGRDNEQFF
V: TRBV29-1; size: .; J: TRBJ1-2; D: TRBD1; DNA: TGCAGCGTTGGGGCTCAGGGGGCGTATGGCTACACCTTC; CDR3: CSVGAQGAYGYTF
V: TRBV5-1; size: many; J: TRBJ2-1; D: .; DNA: TGCGCCAGCAGCTTAAACTTCGGGGAGCAGTTCTTC; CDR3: CASSLNFGEQFF
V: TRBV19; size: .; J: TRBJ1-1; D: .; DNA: TGTGCCAGTAGGATCGACAGGATGAACACTGAAGCTTTCTTT; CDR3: CASRIDRMNTEAFF
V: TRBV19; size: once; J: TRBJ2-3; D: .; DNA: TGTGCCAGTAGTATTGGCGGGACGGCGGCAGATACGCAGTATTTT; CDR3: CASSIGGTAADTQYF
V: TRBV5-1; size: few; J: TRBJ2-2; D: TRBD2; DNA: TGCGCCAGCAGCCCGGGACTAGCGGGAGCCACCGGGGAGCTGTTTTTT; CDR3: CASSPGLAGATGELFF
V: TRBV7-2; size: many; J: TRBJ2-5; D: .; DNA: TGTGCCAGCAGCTTGCGGATCGGGGAGACCCAGTACTTC; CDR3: CASSLRIGETQYF
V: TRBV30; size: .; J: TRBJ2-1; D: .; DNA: TGTGCCTGGAGTGGCCAGCGAAATCGTTACAATGAGCAGTTCTTC; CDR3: CAWSGQRNRYNEQFF
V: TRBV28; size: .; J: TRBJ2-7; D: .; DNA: TGTGCCAGCAGTTTATCTATCGAGCAGTACTTC; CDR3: CASSLSIEQYF
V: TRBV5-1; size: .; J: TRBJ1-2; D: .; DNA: TGCGCCAGCAGCTTGGTGGGCGGATCCAACTATGGCTACACCTTC; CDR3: CASSLVGGSNYGYTF
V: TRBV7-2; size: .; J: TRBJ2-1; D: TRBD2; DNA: TGTGCCAGCAGCCTATGGACTAGCGGGCATCGGGGAAATGAGCAGTTCTTC; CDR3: CASSLWTSGHRGNEQFF
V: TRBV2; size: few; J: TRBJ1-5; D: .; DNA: TGTGCCAGCAGCCGGGACGGACCTCAGCCCCAGCATTTT; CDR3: CASSRDGPQPQHF
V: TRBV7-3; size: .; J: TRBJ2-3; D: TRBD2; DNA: TGTGCCAGCAGCTCGGGACTAGCGGTCACAGATACGCAGTATTTT; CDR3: CASSSGLAVTDTQYF
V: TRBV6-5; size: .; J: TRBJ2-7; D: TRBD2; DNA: TGTGCCAGCAGCCCTGGGGGACTAGCGGGTTCGCGGCAGTACTTC; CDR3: CASSPGGLAGSRQYF
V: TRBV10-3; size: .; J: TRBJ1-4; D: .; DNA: TGTGCCATCAGTGCGGGGAGGGCAACTAATGAAAAACTGTTTTTT; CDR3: CAISAGRATNEKLFF
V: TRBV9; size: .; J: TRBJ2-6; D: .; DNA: TGTGCCAGCAGCGTAGCTACTCTGGCGGGACAGAGCGCCTCTGGGGCCAACGTCCTGACTTTC; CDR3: CASSVATLAGQSASGANVLTF
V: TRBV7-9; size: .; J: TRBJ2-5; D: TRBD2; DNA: TGTGCCAGCAGCCACCGGAGCCGACTAGCGGGAATTTTGAGGGAGACCCAGTACTTC; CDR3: CASSHRSRLAGILRETQYF
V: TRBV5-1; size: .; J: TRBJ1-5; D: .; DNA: TGCGCCAGCAGCTTGATGGGGACAAGGGATCAGCCCCAGCATTTT; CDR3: CASSLMGTRDQPQHF
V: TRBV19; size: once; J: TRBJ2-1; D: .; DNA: TGTGCCAGTAGTATTCGAGCAGGTGAGCAGTTCTTC; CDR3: CASSIRAGEQFF
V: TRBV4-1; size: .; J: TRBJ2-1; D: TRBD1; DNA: TGCGCCAGCAGCCAACAAGACGACCGGGACAGGCAGTTCTTC; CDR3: CASSQQDDRDRQFF
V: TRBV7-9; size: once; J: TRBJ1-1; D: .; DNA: TGTGCCAGCCGCCCATATATGAACACTGAAGCTTTCTTT; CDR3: CASRPYMNTEAFF
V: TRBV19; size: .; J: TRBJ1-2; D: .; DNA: TGTGCCAGTACCCCCTCTAGGGGTAGTGCTGGCTACACCTTC; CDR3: CASTPSRGSAGYTF
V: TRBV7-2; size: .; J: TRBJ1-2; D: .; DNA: TGTGCCAGCAGCCCTCCGCCGAACTATGGCTACACCTTC; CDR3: CASSPPPNYGYTF
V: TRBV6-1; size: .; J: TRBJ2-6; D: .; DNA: TGTGCCAGCGGTGAATTGGACTTATCTGGGGCCAACGTCCTGACTTTC; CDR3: CASGELDLSGANVLTF
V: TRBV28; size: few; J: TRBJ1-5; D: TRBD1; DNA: TGTGCCAGCAGTGGACAGGGGTTGAATCAGCCCCAGCATTTT; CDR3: CASSGQGLNQPQHF
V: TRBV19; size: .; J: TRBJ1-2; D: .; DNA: TGTGCCAGTACCCCGCTGGGCGGGAATGGCTACACCTTC; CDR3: CASTPLGGNGYTF
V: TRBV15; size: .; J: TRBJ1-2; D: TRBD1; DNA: TGTGCCACCAGCGGTTGGGACAGGGGAGGTGGTGGCTACACCTTC; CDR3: CATSGWDRGGGGYTF
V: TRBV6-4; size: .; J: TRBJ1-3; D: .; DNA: TGTGCCAGCAGTGACACCTCGTTCGGAGCCTCTGGAAACACCATATATTTT; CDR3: CASSDTSFGASGNTIYF
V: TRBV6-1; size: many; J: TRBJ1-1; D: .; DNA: TGTGCCAGCAGTGATAGGGTGGGGAACACTGAAGCTTTCTTT; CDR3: CASSDRVGNTEAFF
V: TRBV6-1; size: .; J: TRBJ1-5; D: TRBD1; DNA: TGTGCCAGCGGACAGGGGGGCCAGCAGCCCCAGCATTTT; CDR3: CASGQGGQQPQHF
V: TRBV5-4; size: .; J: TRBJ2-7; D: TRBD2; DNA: TGTGCCAGCAGCCTAATTAGCGGGCTATCCTACGAGCAGTACTTC; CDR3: CASSLISGLSYEQYF
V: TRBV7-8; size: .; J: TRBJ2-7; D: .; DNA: TGTGCCAGCCAAGAGAGAGGGTTAGGGGTACGCGAGCAGTACTTC; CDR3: CASQERGLGVREQYF
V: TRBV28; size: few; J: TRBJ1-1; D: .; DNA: TGTGCCAGCAGTCTGAAACTTAACACTGAAGCTTTCTTT; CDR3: CASSLKLNTEAFF